This paragraph reports one T cell receptor (beta chain). This sample was included in a study of blood T cell repertoires in COVID-19. Study context: Samples representing acute and convalescent COVID-19 were sourced from the United States, Italy and Spain. PBMCs, B-cell-depleted T cells, or T cells were the source of the cDNA or gDNA that made up the material.

Only in-frame clones appear in the TCRdb table, and some are missing; sequencing was by immunoSEQ multiplex PCR. Of some 68,000 clones detected, around 91% appear once; the ten largest clones hold 0.52%. The germline V gene encodes CDR1 MNHEY and CDR2 SVGAGI. V shed 4 bases, J shed 4 bases, and the junction held 4 bases outside the gene matches. There are 14 residues in the CDR3. Recruited during active infection, patients (from Seattle) were subsequently followed longitudinally. The J gene is TRBJ1-1, the V gene TRBV6-5; TRBD1 matches at 9 bases. The sample consisted of peripheral blood. The sequence was collected from a man aged 50 to 59 with COVID-19, enrolled during active disease. For the CDR3, the DNA is TGTGCCAGCAGTTCACAGGGGGCGCCCACTGAAGCTTTCTTT. Residues: CASSSQGAPTEAFF.